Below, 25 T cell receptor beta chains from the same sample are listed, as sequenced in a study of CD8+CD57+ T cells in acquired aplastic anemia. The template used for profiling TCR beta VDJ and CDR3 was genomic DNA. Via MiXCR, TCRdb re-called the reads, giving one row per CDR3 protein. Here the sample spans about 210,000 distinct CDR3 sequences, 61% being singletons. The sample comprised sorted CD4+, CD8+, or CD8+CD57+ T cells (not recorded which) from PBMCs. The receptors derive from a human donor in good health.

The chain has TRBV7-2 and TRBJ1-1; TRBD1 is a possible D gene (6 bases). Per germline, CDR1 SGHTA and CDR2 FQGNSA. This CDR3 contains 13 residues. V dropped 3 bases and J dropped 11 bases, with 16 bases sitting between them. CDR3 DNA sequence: TGTGCCAGCAGCTTTGGGGTGCAGGGGATCGCTTTCTTT. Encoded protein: CASSFGVQGIAFF.

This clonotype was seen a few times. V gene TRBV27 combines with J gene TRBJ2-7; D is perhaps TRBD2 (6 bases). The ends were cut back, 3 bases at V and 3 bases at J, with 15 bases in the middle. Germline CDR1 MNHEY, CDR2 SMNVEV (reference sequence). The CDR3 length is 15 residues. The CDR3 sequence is CASSLNSGGFYEQYF. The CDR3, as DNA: TGTGCCAGCAGTTTGAATTCCGGGGGTTTCTACGAGCAGTACTTC.

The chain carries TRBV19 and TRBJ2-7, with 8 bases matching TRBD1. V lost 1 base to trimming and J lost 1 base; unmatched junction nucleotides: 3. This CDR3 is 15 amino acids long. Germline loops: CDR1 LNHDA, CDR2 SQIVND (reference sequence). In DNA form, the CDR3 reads TGTGCCAGTAGTATAGTAGGACAGGGATCCTACGAGCAGTACTTC. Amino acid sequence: CASSIVGQGSYEQYF.

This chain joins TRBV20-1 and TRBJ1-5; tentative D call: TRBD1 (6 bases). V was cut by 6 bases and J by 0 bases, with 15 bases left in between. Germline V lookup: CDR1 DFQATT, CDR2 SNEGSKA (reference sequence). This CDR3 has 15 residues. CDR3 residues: CSAKRQVASNQPQHF. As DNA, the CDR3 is TGCAGTGCCAAACGACAGGTTGCTAGCAATCAGCCCCAGCATTTT.

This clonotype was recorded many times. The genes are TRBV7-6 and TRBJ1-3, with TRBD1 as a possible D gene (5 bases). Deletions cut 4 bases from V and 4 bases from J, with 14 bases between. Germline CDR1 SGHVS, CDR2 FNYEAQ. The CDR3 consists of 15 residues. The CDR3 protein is CASSSSDRGGNTIYF. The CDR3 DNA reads TGTGCCAGCAGCTCAAGCGATCGGGGGGGAAACACCATATATTTT. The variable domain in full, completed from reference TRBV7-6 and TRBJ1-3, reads GAGVSQSPRYKVTKRGQDVALRCDPISGHVSLYWYRQALGQGPEFLTYFNYEAQQDKSGLPNDRFSAERPEGSISTLTIQRTEQRDSAMYRCASSSSDRGGNTIYFGEGSWLTVV.

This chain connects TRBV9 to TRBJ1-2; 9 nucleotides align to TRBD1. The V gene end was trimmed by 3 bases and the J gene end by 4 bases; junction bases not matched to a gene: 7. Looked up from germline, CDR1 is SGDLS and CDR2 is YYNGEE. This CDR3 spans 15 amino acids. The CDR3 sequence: CASSARQGVFYGYTF. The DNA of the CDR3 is TGTGCCAGCAGCGCCCGACAGGGGGTCTTCTATGGCTACACCTTC.

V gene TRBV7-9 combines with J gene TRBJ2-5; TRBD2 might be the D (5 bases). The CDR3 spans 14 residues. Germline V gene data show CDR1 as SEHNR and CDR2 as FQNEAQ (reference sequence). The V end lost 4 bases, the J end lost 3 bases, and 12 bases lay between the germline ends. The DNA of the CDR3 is TGTGCCAGCAGCTCCCTCGGGGTTGAAGAGACCCAGTACTTC. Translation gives CASSSLGVEETQYF.

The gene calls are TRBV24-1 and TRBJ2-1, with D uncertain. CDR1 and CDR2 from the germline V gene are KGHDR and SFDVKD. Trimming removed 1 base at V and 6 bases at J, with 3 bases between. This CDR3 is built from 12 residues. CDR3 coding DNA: TGTGCCACCAGTGATTTTATCAATGAGCAGTTCTTC. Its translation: CATSDFINEQFF.

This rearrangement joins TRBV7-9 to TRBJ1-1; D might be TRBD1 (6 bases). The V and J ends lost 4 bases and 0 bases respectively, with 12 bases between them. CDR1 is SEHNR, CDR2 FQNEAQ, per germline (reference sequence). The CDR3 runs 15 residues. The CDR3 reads CASSYGDILNTEAFF. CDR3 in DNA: TGTGCCAGCAGCTACGGGGACATCTTGAACACTGAAGCTTTCTTT. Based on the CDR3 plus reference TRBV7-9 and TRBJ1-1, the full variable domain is DTGVSQNPRHKITKRGQNVTFRCDPISEHNRLYWYRQTLGQGPEFLTYFQNEAQLEKSRLLSDRFSAERPKGSFSTLEIQRTEQGDSAMYLCASSYGDILNTEAFFGQGTRLTVV.

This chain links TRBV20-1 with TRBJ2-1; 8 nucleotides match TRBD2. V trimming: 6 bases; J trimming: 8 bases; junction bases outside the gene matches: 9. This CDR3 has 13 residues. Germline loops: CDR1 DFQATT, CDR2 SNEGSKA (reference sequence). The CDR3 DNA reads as TGCAGTGCCACGCCGAGCGGGAGTGATGAGCAGTTCTTC. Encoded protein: CSATPSGSDEQFF.

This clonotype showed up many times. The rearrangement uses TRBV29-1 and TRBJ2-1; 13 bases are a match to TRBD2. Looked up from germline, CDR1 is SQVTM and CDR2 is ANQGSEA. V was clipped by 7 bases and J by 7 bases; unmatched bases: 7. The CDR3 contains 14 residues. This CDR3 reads CSAWVLAGGNEQFF. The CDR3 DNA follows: TGCAGCGCGTGGGTACTAGCGGGGGGGAATGAGCAGTTCTTC.

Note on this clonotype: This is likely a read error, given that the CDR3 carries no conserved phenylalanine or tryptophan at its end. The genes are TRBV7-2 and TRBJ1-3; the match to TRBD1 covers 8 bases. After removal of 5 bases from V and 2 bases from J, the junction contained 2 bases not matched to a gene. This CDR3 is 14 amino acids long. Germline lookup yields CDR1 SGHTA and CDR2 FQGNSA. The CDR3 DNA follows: TGTGCCAGCAGCCGGACAGGGCCTGGAAACACCATATATTGT. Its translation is CASSRTGPGNTIYC.

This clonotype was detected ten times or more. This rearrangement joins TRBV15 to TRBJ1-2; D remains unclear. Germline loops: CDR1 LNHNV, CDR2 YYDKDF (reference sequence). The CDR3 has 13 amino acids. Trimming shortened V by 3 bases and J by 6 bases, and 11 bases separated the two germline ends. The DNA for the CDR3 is TGTGCCACCAGCAGGCCGGGAGGCGATGGCTACACCTTC. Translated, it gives CATSRPGGDGYTF. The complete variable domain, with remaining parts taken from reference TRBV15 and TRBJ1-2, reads DAMVIQNPRYQVTQFGKPVTLSCSQTLNHNVMYWYQQKSSQAPKLLFHYYDKDFNNEADTPDNFQSRRPNTSFCFLDIRSPGLGDTAMYLCATSRPGGDGYTFGSGTRLTVV.

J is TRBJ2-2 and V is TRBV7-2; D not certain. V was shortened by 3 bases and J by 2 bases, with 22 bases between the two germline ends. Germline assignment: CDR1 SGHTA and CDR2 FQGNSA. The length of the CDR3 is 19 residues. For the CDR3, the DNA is TGTGCCAGCAGCTTTACCTTACCTGGGCCCCAACCTAACACCGGGGAGCTGTTTTTT. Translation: CASSFTLPGPQPNTGELFF.

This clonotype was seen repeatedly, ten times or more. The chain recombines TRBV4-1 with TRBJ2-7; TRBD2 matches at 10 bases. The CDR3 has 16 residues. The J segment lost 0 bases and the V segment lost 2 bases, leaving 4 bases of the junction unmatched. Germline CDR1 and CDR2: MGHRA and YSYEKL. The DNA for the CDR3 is TGCGCCAGCAGCCAACTTAGCGGGGGGCTCTCCTACGAGCAGTACTTC. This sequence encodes CASSQLSGGLSYEQYF.

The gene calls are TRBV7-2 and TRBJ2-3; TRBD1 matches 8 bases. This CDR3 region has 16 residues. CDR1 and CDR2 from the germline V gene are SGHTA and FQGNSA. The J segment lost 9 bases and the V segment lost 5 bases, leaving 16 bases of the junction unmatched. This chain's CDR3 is CASSPSREQGAWTQYF. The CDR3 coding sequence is TGTGCCAGCAGCCCCTCGAGGGAGCAGGGGGCCTGGACGCAGTATTTT. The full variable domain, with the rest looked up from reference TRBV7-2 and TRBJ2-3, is GAGVSQSPSNKVTEKGKDVELRCDPISGHTALYWYRQSLGQGLEFLIYFQGNSAPDKSGLPSDRFSAERTGGSVSTLTIQRTQQEDSAVYLCASSPSREQGAWTQYFGPGTRLTVL.

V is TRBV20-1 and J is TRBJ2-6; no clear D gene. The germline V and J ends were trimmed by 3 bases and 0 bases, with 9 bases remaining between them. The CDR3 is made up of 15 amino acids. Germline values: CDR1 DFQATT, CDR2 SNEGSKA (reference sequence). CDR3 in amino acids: CSARNLNSGANVLTF. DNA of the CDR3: TGCAGTGCTAGGAATCTCAACTCTGGGGCCAACGTCCTGACTTTC.

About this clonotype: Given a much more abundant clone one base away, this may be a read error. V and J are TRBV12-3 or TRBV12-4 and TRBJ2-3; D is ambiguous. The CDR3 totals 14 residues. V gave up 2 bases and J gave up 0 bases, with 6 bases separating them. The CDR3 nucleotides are TGTGCCAGCAGTTTACAGATTAGCACAGATACGCAGTATTTT. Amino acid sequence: CASSLQISTDTQYF.

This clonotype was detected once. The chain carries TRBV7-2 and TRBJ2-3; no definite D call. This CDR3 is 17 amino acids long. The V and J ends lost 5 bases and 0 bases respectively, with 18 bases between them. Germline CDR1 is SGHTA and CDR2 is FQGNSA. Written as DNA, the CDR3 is TGTGCCAGCAGCCTCGAAGTGGAGAATTCTAGCACAGATACGCAGTATTTT. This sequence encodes CASSLEVENSSTDTQYF.

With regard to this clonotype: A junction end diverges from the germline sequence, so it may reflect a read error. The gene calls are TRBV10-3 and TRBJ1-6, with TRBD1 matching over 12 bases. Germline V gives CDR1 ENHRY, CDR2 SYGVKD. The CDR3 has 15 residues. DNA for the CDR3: TGTGCCAGCAGTTCCATTTCTCCGGGACAGGGGGCACTCCACTTT. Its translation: CASSSISPGQGALHF.

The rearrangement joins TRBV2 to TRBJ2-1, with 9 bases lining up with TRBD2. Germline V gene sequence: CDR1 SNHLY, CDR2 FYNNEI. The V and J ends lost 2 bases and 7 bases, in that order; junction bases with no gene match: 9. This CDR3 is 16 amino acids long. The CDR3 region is CASSEFPSGAWNEQFF. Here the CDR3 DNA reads TGTGCCAGCAGTGAATTCCCTAGCGGGGCGTGGAATGAGCAGTTCTTC.

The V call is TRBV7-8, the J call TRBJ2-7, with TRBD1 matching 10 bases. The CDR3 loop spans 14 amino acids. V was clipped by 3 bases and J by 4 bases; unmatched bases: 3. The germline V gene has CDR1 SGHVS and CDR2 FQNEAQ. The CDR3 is CASSLGQGFYEQYF. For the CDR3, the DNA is TGTGCCAGCAGCTTGGGACAGGGGTTTTACGAGCAGTACTTC. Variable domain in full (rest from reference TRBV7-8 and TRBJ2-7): GAGVSQSPRYKVAKRGQDVALRCDPISGHVSLFWYQQALGQGPEFLTYFQNEAQLDKSGLPSDRFFAERPEGSVSTLKIQRTQQEDSAVYLCASSLGQGFYEQYFGPGTRLTVT.

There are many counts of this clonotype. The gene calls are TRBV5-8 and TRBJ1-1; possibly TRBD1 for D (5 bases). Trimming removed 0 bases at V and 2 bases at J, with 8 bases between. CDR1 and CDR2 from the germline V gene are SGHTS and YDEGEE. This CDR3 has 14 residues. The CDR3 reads CASSLEQANTEAFF. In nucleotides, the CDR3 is TGTGCCAGCAGCTTGGAACAGGCTAACACTGAAGCTTTCTTT.

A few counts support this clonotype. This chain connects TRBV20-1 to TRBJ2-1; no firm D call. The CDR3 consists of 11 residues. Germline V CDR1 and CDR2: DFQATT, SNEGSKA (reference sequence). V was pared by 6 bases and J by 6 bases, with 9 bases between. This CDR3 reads CSAPGVNEQFF. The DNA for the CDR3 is TGCAGTGCCCCTGGGGTCAATGAGCAGTTCTTC.

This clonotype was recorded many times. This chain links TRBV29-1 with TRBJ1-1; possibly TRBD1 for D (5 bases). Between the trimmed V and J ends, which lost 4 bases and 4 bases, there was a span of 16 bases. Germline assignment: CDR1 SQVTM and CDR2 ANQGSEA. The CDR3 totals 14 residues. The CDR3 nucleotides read TGCAGCGTTGGCGGGGGGGGGTCCCTCACTGAAGCTTTCTTT. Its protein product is CSVGGGGSLTEAFF.